This TCR beta chain was documented in a study of control samples from healthy donors and cancer patients. This CDR3 contains 13 residues. CDR1 and CDR2 from the germline V gene are LNHDA and SQIVND (reference sequence). The V gene lost 3 bases and the J gene lost 10 bases, with 10 bases spanning the gap. Assay used: immunoSEQ multiplex PCR; TCRdb lists only in-frame clones, some missing. The top ten clones hold 2.9% of a sample with approximately 130,000 clones, about 89% of them seen once. This sequence was found in a man between 60 and 75 years old in good health. The rearrangement links TRBV19 to TRBJ1-6, with D possibly TRBD1 on 5 matching bases. Sequenced: blood. The CDR3 loop reads CASSISRESPLHF. CDR3 nucleotide sequence: TGTGCCAGTAGTATCTCCAGGGAATCACCCCTCCACTTT.